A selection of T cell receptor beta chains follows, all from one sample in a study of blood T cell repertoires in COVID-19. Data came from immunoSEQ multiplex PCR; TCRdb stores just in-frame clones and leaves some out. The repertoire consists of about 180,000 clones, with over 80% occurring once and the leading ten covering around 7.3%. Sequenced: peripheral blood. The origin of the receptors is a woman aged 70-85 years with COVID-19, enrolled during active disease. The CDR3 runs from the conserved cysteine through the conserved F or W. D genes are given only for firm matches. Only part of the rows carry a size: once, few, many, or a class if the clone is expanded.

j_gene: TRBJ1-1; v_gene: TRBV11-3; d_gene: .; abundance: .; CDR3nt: TGTGCCAGCAGCTTAGATCCTGGGCAGAAAGCTTTCTTT; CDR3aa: CASSLDPGQKAFF
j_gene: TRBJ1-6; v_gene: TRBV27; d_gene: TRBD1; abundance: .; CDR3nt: TGTGCCAGCAGTGTCGGACAGGGTGGGAATTCACCCCTCCACTTT; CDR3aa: CASSVGQGGNSPLHF
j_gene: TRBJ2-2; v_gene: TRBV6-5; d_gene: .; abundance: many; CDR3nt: TGTGCCAGCAGTTACTCGAAACTACGAGGGACCGGGGAGCTGTTTTTT; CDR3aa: CASSYSKLRGTGELFF
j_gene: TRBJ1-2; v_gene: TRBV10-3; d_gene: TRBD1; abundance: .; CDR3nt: TGTGCCTCCCAAGAGGACAGGGGTAACTATGGCTACACCTTC; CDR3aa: CASQEDRGNYGYTF
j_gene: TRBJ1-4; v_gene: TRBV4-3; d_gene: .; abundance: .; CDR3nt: TGCGCCAGCAGCCAAGATGGGGGCGTTCTAGGTGAAAAACTGTTTTTT; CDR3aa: CASSQDGGVLGEKLFF
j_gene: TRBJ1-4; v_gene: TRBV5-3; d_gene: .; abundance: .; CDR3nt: TGTGCCAGAAGGCGGACAGTAGCAACTAATGAAAAACTGTTTTTT; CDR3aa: CARRRTVATNEKLFF
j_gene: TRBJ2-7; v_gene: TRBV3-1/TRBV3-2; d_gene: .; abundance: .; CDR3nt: TGTGCCAGCAGCCCCTCAGGCTACGAGCAGTACTTC; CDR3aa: CASSPSGYEQYF
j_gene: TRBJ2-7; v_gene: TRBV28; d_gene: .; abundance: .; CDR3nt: TGTGCCAGCAGTTCTGGGGTACAGGAAGCTTACGAGCAGTACTTC; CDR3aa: CASSSGVQEAYEQYF
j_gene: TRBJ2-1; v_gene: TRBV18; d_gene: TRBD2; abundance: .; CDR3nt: TGTGCCAGCTCACCACCGAGCGGGGGCGCCTACAATGAGCAGTTCTTC; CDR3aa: CASSPPSGGAYNEQFF
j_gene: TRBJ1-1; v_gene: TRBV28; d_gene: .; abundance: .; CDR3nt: TGTGCCAGCAGCCTAGGGGTCGGGTCCACTGAAGCTTTCTTT; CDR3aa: CASSLGVGSTEAFF
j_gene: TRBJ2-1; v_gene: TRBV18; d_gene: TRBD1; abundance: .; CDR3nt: TGTGCCAGCTCGAAACGGCAAGGACAGGGGATTTCCTACAATGAGCAGTTCTTC; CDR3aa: CASSKRQGQGISYNEQFF
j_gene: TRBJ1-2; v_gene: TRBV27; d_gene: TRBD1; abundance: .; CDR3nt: TGTGCCAGCAGTTTATCGGGGACAGGGGGCAGGAGTAGTCACACCTTC; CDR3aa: CASSLSGTGGRSSHTF
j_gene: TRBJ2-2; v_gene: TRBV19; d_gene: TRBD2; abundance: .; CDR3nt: TGTGCCAGTAAGGCGGTAGCGGGAGCTCCTAAAAACACCGGGGAGCTGTTTTTT; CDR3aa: CASKAVAGAPKNTGELFF
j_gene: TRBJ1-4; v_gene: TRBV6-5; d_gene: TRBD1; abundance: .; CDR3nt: TGTGCCAGCAGTCGCAACCGACAGGGGAATGAAAAACTGTTTTTT; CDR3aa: CASSRNRQGNEKLFF
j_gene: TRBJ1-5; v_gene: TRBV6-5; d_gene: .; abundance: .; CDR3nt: TGTGCCAGCAGTTACTCGTCCCTTTATCAGCCCCAGCATTTT; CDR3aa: CASSYSSLYQPQHF
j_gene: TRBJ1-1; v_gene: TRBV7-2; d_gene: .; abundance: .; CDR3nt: TGTGCCAGCAGCTTAGGTACAGGGAACACTGAAGCTTTCTTT; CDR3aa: CASSLGTGNTEAFF
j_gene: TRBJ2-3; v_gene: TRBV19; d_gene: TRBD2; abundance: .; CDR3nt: TGTGCCAGTAGCCGCGGGAGGAACACAGATACGCAGTATTTT; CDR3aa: CASSRGRNTDTQYF
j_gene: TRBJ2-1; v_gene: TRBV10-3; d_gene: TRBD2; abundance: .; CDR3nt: TGTGCCATCAGTGGTAGCGGGGGACACAATGAGCAGTTCTTC; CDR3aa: CAISGSGGHNEQFF
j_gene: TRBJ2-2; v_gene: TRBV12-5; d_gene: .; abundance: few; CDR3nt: TGTGCTAGTGGCCACGGGTCAGACCGGGAGCTGTTTTTT; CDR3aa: CASGHGSDRELFF
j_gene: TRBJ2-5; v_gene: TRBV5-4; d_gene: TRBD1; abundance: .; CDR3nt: TGTGCCAGCAGCTCTTGGGTAGAACAGGGGGAGACCCAGTACTTC; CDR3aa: CASSSWVEQGETQYF